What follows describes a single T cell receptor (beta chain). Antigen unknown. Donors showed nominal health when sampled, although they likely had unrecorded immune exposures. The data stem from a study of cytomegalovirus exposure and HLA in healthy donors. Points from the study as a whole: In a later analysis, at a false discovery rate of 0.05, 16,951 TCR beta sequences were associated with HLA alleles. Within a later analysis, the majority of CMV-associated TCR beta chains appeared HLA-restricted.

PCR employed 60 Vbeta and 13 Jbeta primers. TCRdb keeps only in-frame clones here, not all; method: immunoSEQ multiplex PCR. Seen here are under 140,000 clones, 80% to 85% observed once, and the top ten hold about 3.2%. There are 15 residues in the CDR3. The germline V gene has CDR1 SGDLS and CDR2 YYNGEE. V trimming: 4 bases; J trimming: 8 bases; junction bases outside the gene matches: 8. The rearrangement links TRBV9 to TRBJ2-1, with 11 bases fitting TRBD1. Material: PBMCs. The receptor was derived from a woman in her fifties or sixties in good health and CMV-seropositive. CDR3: CASSPGGTGGYEQFF. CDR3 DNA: TGTGCCAGCAGCCCGGGCGGGACAGGGGGTTATGAGCAGTTCTTC.